Listed below are T cell receptor beta chains from one sample, sequenced in a study of blood T cells in healthy people across ages. TCRdb fed the 5' RACE reads into MiXCR, producing one record per CDR3 protein. The sample has approximately 1,100,000 distinct CDR3 sequences; 45% are singletons. Sequencing input: blood. Receptors were obtained from a woman aged 55-75 years in good health. Both conserved end residues are part of each CDR3. D genes are given only for firm matches. A row's size may be missing; if present it is once, few, many or a size class.

clone size	J gene	V gene	D gene	CDR3 protein	CDR3 DNA
.	TRBJ2-5	TRBV11-2	TRBD2	CASQASGQETQYF	TGTGCCAGCCAGGCTAGCGGCCAAGAGACCCAGTACTTC
.	TRBJ2-1	TRBV28	.	CASSLEHEQFF	TGTGCCAGCAGTTTAGAACACGAGCAGTTCTTC
many	TRBJ2-7	TRBV27	TRBD1	CASGRGQGKYEQYF	TGTGCCAGCGGAAGGGGACAGGGGAAATACGAGCAGTACTTC
.	TRBJ2-7	TRBV25-1	.	CASSESGHSYEQYF	TGTGCCAGCAGTGAATCGGGTCACAGCTACGAGCAGTACTTC
.	TRBJ1-1	TRBV29-1	.	CSVRVGVGTEAFF	TGCAGCGTTAGGGTAGGGGTGGGCACTGAAGCTTTCTTT
.	TRBJ2-5	TRBV5-1	TRBD2	CASSLREAFYNEQYF	TGCGCCAGCAGCTTGCGGGAGGCCTTCTACAATGAGCAGTACTTC
many	TRBJ2-3	TRBV29-1	.	CSVDAGSSTDTQYF	TGCAGCGTTGACGCCGGCTCTAGCACAGATACGCAGTATTTT
.	TRBJ2-3	TRBV6-5	TRBD2	CASSYDRAGGDTQYF	TGTGCCAGCAGTTACGACCGAGCGGGAGGAGATACGCAGTATTTT
.	TRBJ2-1	TRBV20-1	TRBD2	CSARDSRLAGVRNEQFF	TGCAGTGCTAGAGACTCCAGACTAGCGGGAGTTCGGAATGAGCAGTTCTTC
.	TRBJ2-1	TRBV10-3	.	CTISDNQGHSEQFF	TGTACCATCAGTGATAATCAGGGACATAGTGAGCAGTTCTTC
.	TRBJ2-3	TRBV9	.	CASSADSRTDTQYF	TGTGCCAGCAGCGCGGACTCCCGCACAGATACGCAGTATTTT
few	TRBJ1-5	TRBV20-1	.	CSAALGRDQPQHF	TGCAGTGCTGCGCTGGGCCGGGATCAGCCCCAGCATTTT
once	TRBJ2-4	TRBV6-1	.	CASSDNLWLALKNIQYF	TGTGCCAGCAGTGATAACTTGTGGCTAGCCCTAAAAAACATTCAGTACTTC
.	TRBJ2-1	TRBV5-1	.	CASSLGPSHNEQFF	TGCGCCAGCAGCTTGGGACCCTCCCACAATGAGCAGTTCTTC
.	TRBJ2-7	TRBV6-6	.	CASSSISGPYEQYF	TGTGCCAGCAGTTCCATTAGCGGCCCCTACGAGCAGTACTTC
.	TRBJ2-1	TRBV27	.	CASQPARGAPYNEQFF	TGTGCCAGCCAACCGGCGCGAGGGGCCCCCTACAATGAGCAGTTCTTC
few	TRBJ2-3	TRBV20-1	.	CSAYYGGTDTQYF	TGCAGTGCTTATTATGGGGGCACAGATACGCAGTATTTT
few	TRBJ2-3	TRBV11-2	.	CASSLVGYLTDTQYF	TGTGCCAGCAGCTTAGTGGGCTATCTCACAGATACGCAGTATTTT
.	TRBJ2-3	TRBV20-1	.	CSASPFQGDTQYF	TGCAGTGCTAGCCCGTTCCAAGGGGATACGCAGTATTTT
.	TRBJ1-4	TRBV25-1	.	CASSEYRGVNEKLFF	TGTGCCAGCAGTGAATACAGGGGCGTCAATGAAAAACTGTTTTTT
.	TRBJ2-7	TRBV7-2	TRBD1	CASSWGQVYEQYF	TGTGCCAGCAGCTGGGGACAGGTCTACGAGCAGTACTTC
.	TRBJ2-1	TRBV2	TRBD2	CASSGTSNFNEQFF	TGTGCCAGTTCCGGGACTAGCAACTTCAATGAGCAGTTCTTC
.	TRBJ2-7	TRBV7-7	.	CASSPDRANYEQYF	TGTGCCAGCAGCCCTGACCGGGCCAACTACGAGCAGTACTTC
few	TRBJ2-7	TRBV12-3/TRBV12-4	TRBD1	CASSGDSYYEQYF	TGTGCCAGCAGTGGGGACAGCTACTACGAGCAGTACTTC
few	TRBJ2-4	TRBV27	.	CASTGLAKNIQYF	TGTGCCAGCACAGGGCTAGCCAAAAACATTCAGTACTTC
.	TRBJ2-1	TRBV15	.	CATSAPTGNNEQFF	TGTGCCACCAGCGCCCCTACAGGGAACAATGAGCAGTTCTTC
few	TRBJ2-1	TRBV27	TRBD2	CASQGSSGSYNEQFF	TGTGCCAGTCAGGGGTCAAGCGGGAGCTACAATGAGCAGTTCTTC
few	TRBJ2-1	TRBV12-3/TRBV12-4	TRBD2	CATRTSGRNEQFF	TGTGCCACCCGGACTAGCGGGAGGAATGAGCAGTTCTTC
once	TRBJ2-1	TRBV7-9	TRBD2	CASSLAWLAGEGNEQFF	TGTGCCAGCAGCTTAGCGTGGCTAGCGGGAGAAGGTAATGAGCAGTTCTTC
few	TRBJ1-2	TRBV9	.	CASKSTGYTF	TGTGCCAGCAAAAGTACCGGCTACACCTTC
.	TRBJ2-6	TRBV6-5	.	CASSYGNSGANVLTF	TGTGCCAGCAGTTACGGTAACTCTGGGGCCAACGTCCTGACTTTC
many	TRBJ2-1	TRBV29-1	TRBD2	CSVEDQWGGSYNEQFF	TGCAGCGTTGAAGATCAATGGGGAGGGTCCTACAATGAGCAGTTCTTC
few	TRBJ2-7	TRBV20-1	.	CSARPHDEQYF	TGCAGTGCTAGACCTCATGACGAGCAGTACTTC
.	TRBJ2-7	TRBV12-3/TRBV12-4	TRBD2	CASSPRAGGSYNEQYF	TGTGCCAGCAGTCCCCGCGCGGGAGGGTCCTACAATGAGCAGTACTTC
.	TRBJ2-7	TRBV11-2	TRBD2	CASSTRVRTSGKANEQYF	TGTGCCAGCAGCACCCGGGTCCGGACTAGCGGGAAGGCCAACGAGCAGTACTTC
.	TRBJ2-7	TRBV5-1	.	CASNPGVAGNEQYF	TGCGCCAGCAACCCCGGGGTAGCTGGGAACGAGCAGTACTTC
.	TRBJ1-5	TRBV27	TRBD1	CASSPTGGAEPQHF	TGTGCCAGCAGCCCCACAGGGGGCGCGGAGCCCCAGCATTTT
.	TRBJ2-3	TRBV6-6	.	CASSYSAAASSGTQYF	TGTGCCAGTAGTTACTCGGCGGCGGCTAGCTCAGGTACGCAGTATTTT